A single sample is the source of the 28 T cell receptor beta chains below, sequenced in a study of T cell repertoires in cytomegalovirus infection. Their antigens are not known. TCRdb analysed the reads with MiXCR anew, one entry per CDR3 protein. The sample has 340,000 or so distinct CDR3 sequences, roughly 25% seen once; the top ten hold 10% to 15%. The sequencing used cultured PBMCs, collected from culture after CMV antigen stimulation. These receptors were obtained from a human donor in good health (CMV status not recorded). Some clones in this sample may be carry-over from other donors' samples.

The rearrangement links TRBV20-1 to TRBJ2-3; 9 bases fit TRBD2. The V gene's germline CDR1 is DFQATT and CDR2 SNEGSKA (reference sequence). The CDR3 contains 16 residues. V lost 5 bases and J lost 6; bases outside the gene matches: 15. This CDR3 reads CSAPSLAGSLSDTQYF. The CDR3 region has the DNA TGCAGTGCTCCCTCCCTAGCGGGGAGCTTGTCTGATACGCAGTATTTT.

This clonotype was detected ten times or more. The CDR3 loop is CASSPPGGGRGTDTQYF. For the CDR3, the DNA is TGTGCCAGCAGCCCACCAGGGGGCGGGAGAGGCACAGATACGCAGTATTTT. V and J are TRBV7-9 and TRBJ2-3, with D perhaps TRBD1 (8 bases). CDR3 length: 17 amino acids. Germline CDR1 SEHNR, CDR2 FQNEAQ (reference sequence). The V end lost 5 bases, the J end lost 1 base, and 19 bases lay between the germline ends.

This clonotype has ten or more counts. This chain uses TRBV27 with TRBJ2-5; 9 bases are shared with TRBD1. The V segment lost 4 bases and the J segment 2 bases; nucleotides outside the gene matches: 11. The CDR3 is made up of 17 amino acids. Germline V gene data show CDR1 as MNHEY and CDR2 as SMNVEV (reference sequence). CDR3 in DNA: TGTGCCAGCAGTTCCTTGGACAGGGGACATTATCAAGAGACCCAGTACTTC. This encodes CASSSLDRGHYQETQYF.

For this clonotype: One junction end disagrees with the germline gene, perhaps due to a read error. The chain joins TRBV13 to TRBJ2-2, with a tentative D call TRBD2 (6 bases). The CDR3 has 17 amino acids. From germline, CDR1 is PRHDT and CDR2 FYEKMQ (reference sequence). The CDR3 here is CPSSLGSGLSNTGELHF. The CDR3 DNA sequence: TGTCCCAGCAGCTTAGGATCGGGACTTTCGAACACCGGGGAGCTGCATTTT.

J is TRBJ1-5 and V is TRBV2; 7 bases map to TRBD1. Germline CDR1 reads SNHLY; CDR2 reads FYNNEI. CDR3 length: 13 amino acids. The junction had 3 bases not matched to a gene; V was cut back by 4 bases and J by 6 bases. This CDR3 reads CASSGRGGQPQHF. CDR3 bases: TGTGCCAGCAGTGGCAGGGGGGGTCAGCCCCAGCATTTT.

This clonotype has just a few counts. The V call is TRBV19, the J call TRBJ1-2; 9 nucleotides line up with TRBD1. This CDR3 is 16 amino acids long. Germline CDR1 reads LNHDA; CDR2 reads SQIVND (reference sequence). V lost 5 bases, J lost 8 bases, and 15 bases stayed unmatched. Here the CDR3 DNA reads TGTGCCAGTAGTTCTTGGACAGGGGAGTCCTATGAAGGCTACACCTTC. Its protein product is CASSSWTGESYEGYTF.

CDR3 sequence: CASSLTKFSTGADMNTEAFF. CDR3 sequence (DNA): TGTGCCAGCAGCTTAACAAAGTTTTCGACAGGTGCTGACATGAACACTGAAGCTTTCTTT. V gene TRBV7-8 combines with J gene TRBJ1-1; the D gene is possibly TRBD1 (6 bases). Deletions cut 2 bases from V and 0 bases from J, with 25 bases between. This CDR3 is 20 amino acids long. The germline gives CDR1 SGHVS, CDR2 FQNEAQ.

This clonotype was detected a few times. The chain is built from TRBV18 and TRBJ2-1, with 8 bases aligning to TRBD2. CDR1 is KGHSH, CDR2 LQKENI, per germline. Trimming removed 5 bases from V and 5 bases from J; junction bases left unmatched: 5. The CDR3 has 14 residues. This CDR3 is CASSRREEDNEQFF. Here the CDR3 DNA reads TGTGCCAGCTCAAGGCGGGAGGAAGACAATGAGCAGTTCTTC.

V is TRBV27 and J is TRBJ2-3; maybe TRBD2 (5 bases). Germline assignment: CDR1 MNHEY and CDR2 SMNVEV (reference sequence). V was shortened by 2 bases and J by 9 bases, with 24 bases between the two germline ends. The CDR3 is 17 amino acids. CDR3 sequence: CASSLAFLTGFRPTQYF. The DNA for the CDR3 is TGTGCCAGCAGTTTAGCTTTCCTAACGGGATTCCGCCCGACGCAGTATTTT.

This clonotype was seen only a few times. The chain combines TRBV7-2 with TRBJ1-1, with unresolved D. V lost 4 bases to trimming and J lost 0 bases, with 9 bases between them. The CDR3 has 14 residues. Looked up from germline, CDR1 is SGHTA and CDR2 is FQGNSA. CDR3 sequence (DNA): TGTGCCAGCAGCTACCGGGGAATGAACACTGAAGCTTTCTTT. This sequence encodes CASSYRGMNTEAFF.

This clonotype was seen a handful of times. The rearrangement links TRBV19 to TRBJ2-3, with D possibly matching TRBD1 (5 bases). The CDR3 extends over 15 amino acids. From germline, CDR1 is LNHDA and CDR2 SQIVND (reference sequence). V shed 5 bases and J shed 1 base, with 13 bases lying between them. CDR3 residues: CASSFGPRGTDTQYF. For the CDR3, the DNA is TGTGCCAGTAGTTTTGGTCCCAGGGGCACAGATACGCAGTATTTT. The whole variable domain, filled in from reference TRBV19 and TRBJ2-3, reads DGGITQSPKYLFRKEGQNVTLSCEQNLNHDAMYWYRQDPGQGLRLIYYSQIVNDFQKGDIAEGYSVSREKKESFPLTVTSAQKNPTAFYLCASSFGPRGTDTQYFGPGTRLTVL.

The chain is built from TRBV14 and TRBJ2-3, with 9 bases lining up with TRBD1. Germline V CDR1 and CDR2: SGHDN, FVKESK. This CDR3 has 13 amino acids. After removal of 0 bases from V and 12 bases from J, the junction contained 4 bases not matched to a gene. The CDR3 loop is CASSQEGDRAQYF. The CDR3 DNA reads TGTGCCAGCAGCCAAGAAGGGGACAGGGCCCAGTATTTT.

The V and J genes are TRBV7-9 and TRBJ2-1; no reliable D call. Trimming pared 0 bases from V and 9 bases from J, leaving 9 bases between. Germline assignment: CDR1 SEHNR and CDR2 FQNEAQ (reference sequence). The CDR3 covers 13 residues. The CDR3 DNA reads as TGTGCCAGCAGCTTAGCGAATGGGATTGAGCAGTTCTTC. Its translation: CASSLANGIEQFF. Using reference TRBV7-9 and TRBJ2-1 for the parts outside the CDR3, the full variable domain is DTGVSQNPRHKITKRGQNVTFRCDPISEHNRLYWYRQTLGQGPEFLTYFQNEAQLEKSRLLSDRFSAERPKGSFSTLEIQRTEQGDSAMYLCASSLANGIEQFFGPGTRLTVL.

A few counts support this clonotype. CDR3 protein: CASSPFGRVSGNQPQHF. In DNA form, the CDR3 reads TGTGCCAGCAGTCCATTCGGGAGAGTGTCGGGCAATCAGCCCCAGCATTTT. J is TRBJ1-5 and V is TRBV27, with unresolved D. V was cut by 5 bases and J by 2 bases, with 19 bases left in between. CDR1 is MNHEY, CDR2 SMNVEV, per germline (reference sequence). This CDR3 comprises 17 residues.

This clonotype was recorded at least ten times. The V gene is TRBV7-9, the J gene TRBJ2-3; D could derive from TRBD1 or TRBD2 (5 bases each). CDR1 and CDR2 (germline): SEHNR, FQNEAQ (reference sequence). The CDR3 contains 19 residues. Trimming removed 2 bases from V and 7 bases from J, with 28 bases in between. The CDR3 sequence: CASSLNPRAGTGERYTQYF. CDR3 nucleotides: TGTGCCAGCAGCTTAAACCCACGGGCCGGGACCGGGGAACGATATACGCAGTATTTT.

CDR3 protein: CSATGAYNEQFF. DNA for the CDR3: TGCAGTGCTACCGGAGCCTACAATGAGCAGTTCTTC. The V call is TRBV20-1, the J call TRBJ2-1; no reliable D call. Germline V gene sequence: CDR1 DFQATT, CDR2 SNEGSKA (reference sequence). This CDR3 is built from 12 residues. V was cut by 4 bases and J by 2 bases, with 6 bases left in between.

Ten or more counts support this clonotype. The CDR3, as DNA: TGTGCCAGCAGCTTACGGACGAGTAGCTCCTACAATGAGCAGTTCTTC. This gives the protein CASSLRTSSSYNEQFF. This chain joins TRBV7-2 and TRBJ2-1; unclear D gene. This CDR3 has 16 amino acids. The germline V and J ends were trimmed by 2 bases and 0 bases, with 11 bases remaining between them. Germline V lookup: CDR1 SGHTA, CDR2 FQGNSA.

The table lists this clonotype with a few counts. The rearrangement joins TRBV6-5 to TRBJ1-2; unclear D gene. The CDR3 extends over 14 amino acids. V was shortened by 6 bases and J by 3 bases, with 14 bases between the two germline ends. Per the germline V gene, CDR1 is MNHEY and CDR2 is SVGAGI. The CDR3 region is CASSQHVSDYGYTF. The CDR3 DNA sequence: TGTGCCAGCAGCCAGCACGTTAGTGACTATGGCTACACCTTC.

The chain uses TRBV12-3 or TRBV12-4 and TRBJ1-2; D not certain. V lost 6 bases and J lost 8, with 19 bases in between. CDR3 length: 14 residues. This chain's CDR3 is CASSPTGFSSGYTF. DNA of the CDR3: TGTGCCAGCAGCCCGACTGGGTTTAGCTCGGGCTACACCTTC.

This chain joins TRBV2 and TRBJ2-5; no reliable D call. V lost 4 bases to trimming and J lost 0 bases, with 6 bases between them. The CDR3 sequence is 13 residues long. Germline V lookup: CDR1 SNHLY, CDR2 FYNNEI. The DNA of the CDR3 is TGTGCCAGCAGTGGAACAGACCAAGAGACCCAGTACTTC. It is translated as CASSGTDQETQYF. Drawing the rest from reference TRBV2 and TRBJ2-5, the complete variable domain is EPEVTQTPSHQVTQMGQEVILRCVPISNHLYFYWYRQILGQKVEFLVSFYNNEISEKSEIFDDQFSVERPDGSNFTLKIRSTKLEDSAMYFCASSGTDQETQYFGPGTRLLVL.

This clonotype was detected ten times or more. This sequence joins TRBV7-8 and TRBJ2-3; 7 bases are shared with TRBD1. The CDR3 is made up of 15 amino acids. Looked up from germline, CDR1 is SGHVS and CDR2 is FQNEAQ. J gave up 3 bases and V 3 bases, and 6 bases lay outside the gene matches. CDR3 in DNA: TGTGCCAGCAGCTTCAGGGGACAGATTACAGATACGCAGTATTTT. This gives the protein CASSFRGQITDTQYF.

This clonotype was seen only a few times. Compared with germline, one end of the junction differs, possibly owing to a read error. The CDR3 sequence: CASSSRGFVRTNEKLFF. The CDR3 DNA sequence: TGTGCCAGCAGTTCCCGGGGTTTTGTCCGTACTAACGAAAAACTGTTTTTT. The J gene is TRBJ1-4, the V gene TRBV12-3 or TRBV12-4; D is unclear. The CDR3 totals 17 residues.

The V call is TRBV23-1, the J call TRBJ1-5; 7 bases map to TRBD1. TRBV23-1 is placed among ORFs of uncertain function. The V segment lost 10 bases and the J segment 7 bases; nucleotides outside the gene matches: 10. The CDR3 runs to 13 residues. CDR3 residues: CAKKQGIRQPQHF. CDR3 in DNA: TGCGCCAAAAAACAGGGGATTAGGCAGCCCCAGCATTTT.

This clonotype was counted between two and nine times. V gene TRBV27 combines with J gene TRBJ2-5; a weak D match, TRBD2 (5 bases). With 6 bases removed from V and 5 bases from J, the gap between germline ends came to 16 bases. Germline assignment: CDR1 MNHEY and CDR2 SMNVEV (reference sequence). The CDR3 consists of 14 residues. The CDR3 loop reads CASRPRPEAETQYF. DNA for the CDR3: TGTGCCAGCAGACCTCGACCGGAGGCGGAGACCCAGTACTTC.

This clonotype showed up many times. The CDR3 region has the DNA TGTGCCAGCAGACGCCAACTAGCGGGATTCACAGATACGCAGTATTTT. This gives the protein CASRRQLAGFTDTQYF. V gene TRBV6-2 or TRBV6-3 combines with J gene TRBJ2-3; 10 bases map to TRBD2. There are 16 residues in the CDR3. J was trimmed by 2 bases and V by 6 bases; bases with no gene match: 8. The germline V gene encodes CDR1 MNHEY and CDR2 SVGEGT.

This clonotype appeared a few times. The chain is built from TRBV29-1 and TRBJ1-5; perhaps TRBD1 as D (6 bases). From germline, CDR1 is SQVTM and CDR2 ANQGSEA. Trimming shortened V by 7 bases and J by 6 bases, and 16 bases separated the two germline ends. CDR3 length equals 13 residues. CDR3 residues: CSAWQGRGQPQHF. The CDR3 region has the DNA TGCAGCGCGTGGCAGGGGAGGGGTCAGCCCCAGCATTTT.

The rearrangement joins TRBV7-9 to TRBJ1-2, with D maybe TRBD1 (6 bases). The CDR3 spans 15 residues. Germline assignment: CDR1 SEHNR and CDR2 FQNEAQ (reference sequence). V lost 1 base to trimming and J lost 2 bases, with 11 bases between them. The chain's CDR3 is CASSLVSRGNYGYTF. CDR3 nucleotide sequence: TGTGCCAGCAGCTTAGTCTCCAGGGGAAACTATGGCTACACCTTC.

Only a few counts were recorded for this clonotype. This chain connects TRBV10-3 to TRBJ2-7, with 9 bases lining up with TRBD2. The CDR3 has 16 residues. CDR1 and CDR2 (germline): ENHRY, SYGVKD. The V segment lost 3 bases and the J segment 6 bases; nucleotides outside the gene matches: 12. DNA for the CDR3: TGTGCCATCAGTGACTCAGCTTCTAGCGGGAAAGGCGAGCAGTACGTC. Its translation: CAISDSASSGKGEQYV.